This T cell receptor beta chain was documented in a study of HIV-infected patients and healthy controls (dated by TCRdb to between 2014 and 2016). Relative to germline, V is 5 bases shorter and J is 6 bases shorter, with 11 bases between their ends. Sequences KGHSH (CDR1) and LQKENI (CDR2) are obtained from the germline V gene. The CDR3 runs 12 amino acids, cysteine and phenylalanine included. Left in the record is the CDR3 DNA by itself, 36 bases read in frame from the first base. This clonotype was picked up many times. The antigen it binds to is not known. Base qualities are not recorded, but no much larger clone differs from it by a single base. Libraries were made using 5' RACE. The sequencing machine was an Illumina MiSeq. TCRdb trimmed the raw reads at Q25, called clones with MiXCR and kept productive beta chains. Duplicate CDR3 protein sequences are folded into a single record with the most common DNA and genes. Counted in this sample were around 67,000 distinct CDR3 sequences; roughly a sixth of them appeared once. The top ten clones comprise around 5.9% of the sample.

This chain is built from TRBV18 and TRBJ2-7; TRBD1 is a possible D gene, resting on 6 matching bases. Sequenced input: CD4+ T cells from blood. This TCR came from a human donor in good health. The nucleotide sequence reads TGTGCCAGCTCATCCCGACAGGTCGAGCAGTACTTC. Its coded protein is CASSSRQVEQYF.